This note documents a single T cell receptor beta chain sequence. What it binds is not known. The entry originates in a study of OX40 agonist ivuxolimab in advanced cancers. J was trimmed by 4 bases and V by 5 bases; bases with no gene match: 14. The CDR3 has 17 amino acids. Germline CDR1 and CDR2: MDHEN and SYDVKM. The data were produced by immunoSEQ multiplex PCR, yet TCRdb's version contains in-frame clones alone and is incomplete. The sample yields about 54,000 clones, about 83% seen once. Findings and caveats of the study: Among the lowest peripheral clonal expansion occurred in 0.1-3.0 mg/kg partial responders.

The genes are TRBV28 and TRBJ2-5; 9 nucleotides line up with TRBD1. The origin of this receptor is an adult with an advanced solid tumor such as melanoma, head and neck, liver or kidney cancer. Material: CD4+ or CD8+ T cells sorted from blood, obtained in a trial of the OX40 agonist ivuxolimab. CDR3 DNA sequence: TGTGCCAGCAGTCCGATATTTACAGGGGGCCTAGGAGAGACCCAGTACTTC. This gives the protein CASSPIFTGGLGETQYF.